This T cell receptor beta chain was observed in a study of cytomegalovirus exposure and HLA in healthy donors. A multiplex PCR was run with 60 Vbeta primers and 13 Jbeta primers. Measured with immunoSEQ multiplex PCR; TCRdb has only the in-frame clones, and not every one. The table lists 200,000 or so clones, less than 90% of them singletons. Per the germline V gene, CDR1 is MRHNA and CDR2 is SNTAGT. CDR3 length: 15 amino acids. The V end lost 5 bases, the J end lost 1 base, and 12 bases lay between the germline ends. What was sequenced was PBMCs. The clonotype comes from a boy aged 10-17 years in good health and CMV-seronegative. The chain links TRBV6-4 to TRBJ2-1; D is possibly TRBD2 (6 bases). The CDR3 is CASSRTTQSYNEQFF. CDR3 coding DNA: TGTGCCAGCAGTCGGACTACGCAATCCTACAATGAGCAGTTCTTC.